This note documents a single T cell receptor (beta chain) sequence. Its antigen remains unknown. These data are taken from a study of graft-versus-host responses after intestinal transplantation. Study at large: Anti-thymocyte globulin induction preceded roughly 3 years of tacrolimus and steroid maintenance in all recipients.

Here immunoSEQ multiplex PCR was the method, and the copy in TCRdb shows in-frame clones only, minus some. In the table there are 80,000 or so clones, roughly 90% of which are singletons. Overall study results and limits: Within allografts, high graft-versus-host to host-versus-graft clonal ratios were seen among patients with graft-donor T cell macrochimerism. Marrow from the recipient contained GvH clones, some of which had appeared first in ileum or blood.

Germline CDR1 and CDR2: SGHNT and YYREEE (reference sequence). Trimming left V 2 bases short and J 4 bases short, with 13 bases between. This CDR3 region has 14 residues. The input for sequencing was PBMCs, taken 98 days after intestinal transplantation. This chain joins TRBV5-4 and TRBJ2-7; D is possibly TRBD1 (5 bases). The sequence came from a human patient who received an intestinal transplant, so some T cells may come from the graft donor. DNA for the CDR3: TGTGCCAGCAGCTTCGCGCAGGGCGCGTACGAGCAGTACTTC. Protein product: CASSFAQGAYEQYF.